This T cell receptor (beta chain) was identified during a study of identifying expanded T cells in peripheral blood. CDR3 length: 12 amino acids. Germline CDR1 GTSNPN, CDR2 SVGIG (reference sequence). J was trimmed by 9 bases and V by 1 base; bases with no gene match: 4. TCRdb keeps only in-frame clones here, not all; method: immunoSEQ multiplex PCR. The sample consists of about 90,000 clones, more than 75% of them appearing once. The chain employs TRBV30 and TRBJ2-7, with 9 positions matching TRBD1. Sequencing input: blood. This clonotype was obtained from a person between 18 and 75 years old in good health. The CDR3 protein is CAWSETGGGQYF. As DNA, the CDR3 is TGTGCCTGGAGTGAGACAGGGGGTGGGCAGTACTTC.